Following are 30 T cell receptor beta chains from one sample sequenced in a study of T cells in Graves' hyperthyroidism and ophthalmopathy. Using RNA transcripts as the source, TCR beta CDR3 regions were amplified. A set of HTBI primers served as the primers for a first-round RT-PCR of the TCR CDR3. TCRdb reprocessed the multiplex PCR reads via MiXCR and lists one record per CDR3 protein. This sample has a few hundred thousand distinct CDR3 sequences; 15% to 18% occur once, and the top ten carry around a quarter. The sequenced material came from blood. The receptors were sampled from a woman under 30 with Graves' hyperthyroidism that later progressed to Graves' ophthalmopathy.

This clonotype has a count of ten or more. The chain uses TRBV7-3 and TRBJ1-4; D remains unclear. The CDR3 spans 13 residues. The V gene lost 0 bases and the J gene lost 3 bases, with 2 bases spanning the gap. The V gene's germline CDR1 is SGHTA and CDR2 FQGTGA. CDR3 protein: CASSLTANEKLFF. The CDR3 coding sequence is TGTGCCAGCAGCTTAACAGCTAATGAAAAACTGTTTTTT.

CDR3 nucleotides: TGTGCCAGCAGCGTGGACTACTCGAGCACAGATACGCAGTATTTT. Translation: CASSVDYSSTDTQYF. The J gene is TRBJ2-3, the V gene TRBV9; D might be TRBD2 (6 bases). V was clipped by 2 bases and J by 0 bases, with 10 bases between them. This CDR3 has 15 amino acids. Germline V gene sequence: CDR1 SGDLS, CDR2 YYNGEE.

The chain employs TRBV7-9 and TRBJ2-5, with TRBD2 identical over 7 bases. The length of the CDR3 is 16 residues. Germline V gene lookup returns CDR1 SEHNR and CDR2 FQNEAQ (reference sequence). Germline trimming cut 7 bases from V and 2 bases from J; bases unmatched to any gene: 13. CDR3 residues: CASTPGPGRGQETQYF. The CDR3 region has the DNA TGTGCCAGCACCCCGGGGCCGGGGCGGGGGCAAGAGACCCAGTACTTC. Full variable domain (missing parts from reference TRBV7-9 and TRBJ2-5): DTGVSQNPRHKITKRGQNVTFRCDPISEHNRLYWYRQTLGQGPEFLTYFQNEAQLEKSRLLSDRFSAERPKGSFSTLEIQRTEQGDSAMYLCASTPGPGRGQETQYFGPGTRLLVL.

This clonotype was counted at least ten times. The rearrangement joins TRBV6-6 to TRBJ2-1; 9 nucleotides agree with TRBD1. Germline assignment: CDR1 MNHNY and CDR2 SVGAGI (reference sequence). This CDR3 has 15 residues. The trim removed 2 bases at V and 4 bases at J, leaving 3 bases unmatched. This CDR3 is CASSYPGTGYNEQFF. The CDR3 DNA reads TGTGCCAGCAGTTACCCTGGGACAGGGTACAATGAGCAGTTCTTC.

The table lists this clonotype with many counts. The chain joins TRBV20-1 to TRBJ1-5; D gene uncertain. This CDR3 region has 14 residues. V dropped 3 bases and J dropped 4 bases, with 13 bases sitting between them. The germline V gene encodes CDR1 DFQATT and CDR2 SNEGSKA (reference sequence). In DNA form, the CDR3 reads TGCAGTGCTAGGAGTGGGCCGCAGAATCAGCCCCAGCATTTT. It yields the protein CSARSGPQNQPQHF.

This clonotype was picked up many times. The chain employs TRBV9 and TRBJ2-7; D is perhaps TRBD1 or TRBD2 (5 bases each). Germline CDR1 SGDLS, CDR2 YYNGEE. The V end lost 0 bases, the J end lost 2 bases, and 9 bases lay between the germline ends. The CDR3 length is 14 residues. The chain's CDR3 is CASSVDGGPYEQYF. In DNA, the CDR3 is TGTGCCAGCAGCGTAGATGGGGGTCCCTACGAGCAGTACTTC.

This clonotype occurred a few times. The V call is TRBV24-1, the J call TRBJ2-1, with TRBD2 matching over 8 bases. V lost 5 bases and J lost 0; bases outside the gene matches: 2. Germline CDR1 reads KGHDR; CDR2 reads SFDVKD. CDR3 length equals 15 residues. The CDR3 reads CATSVGTSSYNEQFF. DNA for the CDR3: TGTGCCACCAGTGTGGGGACTAGCTCCTACAATGAGCAGTTCTTC.

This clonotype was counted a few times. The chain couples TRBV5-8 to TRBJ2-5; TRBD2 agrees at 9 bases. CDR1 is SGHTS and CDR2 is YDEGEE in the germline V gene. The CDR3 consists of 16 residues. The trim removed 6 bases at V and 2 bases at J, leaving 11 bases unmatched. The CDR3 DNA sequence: TGTGCCAGCATAAGCGGGAGGCCCTTTCAACAAGAGACCCAGTACTTC. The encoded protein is CASISGRPFQQETQYF.

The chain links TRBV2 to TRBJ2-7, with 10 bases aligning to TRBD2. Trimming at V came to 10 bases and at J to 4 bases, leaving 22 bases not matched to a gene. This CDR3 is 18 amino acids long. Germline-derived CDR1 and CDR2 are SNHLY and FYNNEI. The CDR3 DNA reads TGTGCCACCTCCGGGACAGACCCCTTAGCGGGAGGATCGTACGAGCAGTACTTC. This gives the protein CATSGTDPLAGGSYEQYF. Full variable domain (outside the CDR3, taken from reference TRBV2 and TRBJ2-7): EPEVTQTPSHQVTQMGQEVILRCVPISNHLYFYWYRQILGQKVEFLVSFYNNEISEKSEIFDDQFSVERPDGSNFTLKIRSTKLEDSAMYFCATSGTDPLAGGSYEQYFGPGTRLTVT.

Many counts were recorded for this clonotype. The CDR3 loop reads CASSLVTSGSIQFF. CDR3 bases: TGTGCCAGCAGCTTGGTAACTAGCGGGAGTATACAGTTCTTC. The rearrangement links TRBV11-1 to TRBJ2-1; 11 nucleotides agree with TRBD2. V gave up 3 bases and J gave up 13 bases; unmatched junction bases: 8. The CDR3 length is 14 residues. Germline lookup yields CDR1 SGHAT and CDR2 FQDESV (reference sequence).

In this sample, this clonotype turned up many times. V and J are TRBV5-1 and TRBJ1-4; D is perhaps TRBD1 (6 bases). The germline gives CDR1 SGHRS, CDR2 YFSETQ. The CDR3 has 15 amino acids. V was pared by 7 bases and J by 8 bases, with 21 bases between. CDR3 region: CASSETGSRKEKLFF. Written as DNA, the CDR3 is TGCGCCAGCTCCGAAACAGGGTCGAGGAAGGAAAAACTGTTTTTT.

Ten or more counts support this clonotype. The CDR3 DNA reads as TGTGCCAGCAGCTTAAAAGGGGTAATTCTGGACGAGCAGTACTTC. This codes for CASSLKGVILDEQYF. The V and J genes are TRBV7-9 and TRBJ2-7, with D tentatively TRBD1 (5 bases). Trimming stripped 2 bases from V and 5 bases from J, with 16 bases between. Germline assignment: CDR1 SEHNR and CDR2 FQNEAQ (reference sequence). The CDR3 is 15 residues long.

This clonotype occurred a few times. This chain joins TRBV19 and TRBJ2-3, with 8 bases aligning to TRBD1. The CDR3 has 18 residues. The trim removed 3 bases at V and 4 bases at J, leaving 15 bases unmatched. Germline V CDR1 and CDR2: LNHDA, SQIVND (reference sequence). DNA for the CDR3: TGTGCCAGTAGTATCTGGGACAGGAGCCTCGAGGCCCCAGATACGCAGTATTTT. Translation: CASSIWDRSLEAPDTQYF.

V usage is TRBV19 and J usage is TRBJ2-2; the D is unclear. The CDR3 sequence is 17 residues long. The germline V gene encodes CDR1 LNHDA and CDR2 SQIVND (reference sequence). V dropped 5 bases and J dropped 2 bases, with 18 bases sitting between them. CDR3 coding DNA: TGTGCCAGTAGTGAAATTCAGGAGACCTACAACACCGGGGAGCTGTTTTTT. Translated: CASSEIQETYNTGELFF.

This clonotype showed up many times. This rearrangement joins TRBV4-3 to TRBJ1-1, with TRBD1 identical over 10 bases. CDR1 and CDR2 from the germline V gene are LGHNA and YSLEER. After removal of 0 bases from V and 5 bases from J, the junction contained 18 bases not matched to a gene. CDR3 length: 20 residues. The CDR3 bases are TGCGCCAGCAGCCAAGACTTCCCCGCCCGGGACAGGGGAAAGTGGACTGAAGCTTTCTTT. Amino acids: CASSQDFPARDRGKWTEAFF.

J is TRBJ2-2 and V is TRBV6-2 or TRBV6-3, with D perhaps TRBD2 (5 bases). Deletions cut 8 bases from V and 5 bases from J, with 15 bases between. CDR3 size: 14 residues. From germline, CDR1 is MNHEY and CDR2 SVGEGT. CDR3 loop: CASWSPGLTGELFF. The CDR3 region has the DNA TGTGCCAGCTGGAGCCCGGGATTGACCGGGGAGCTGTTTTTT.

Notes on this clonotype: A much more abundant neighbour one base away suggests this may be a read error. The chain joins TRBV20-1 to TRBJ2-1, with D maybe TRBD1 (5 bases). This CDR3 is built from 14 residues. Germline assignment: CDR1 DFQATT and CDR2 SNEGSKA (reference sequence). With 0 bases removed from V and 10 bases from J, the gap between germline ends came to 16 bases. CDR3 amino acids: CSARDKTEADEQFF. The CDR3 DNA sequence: TGCAGTGCTAGAGACAAGACAGAGGCCGACGAGCAGTTCTTC.

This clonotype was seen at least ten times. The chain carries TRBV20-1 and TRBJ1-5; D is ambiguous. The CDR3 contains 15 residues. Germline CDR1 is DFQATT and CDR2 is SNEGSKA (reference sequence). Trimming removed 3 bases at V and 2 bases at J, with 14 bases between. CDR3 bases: TGCAGTGCTAGTCCTTCCTACGGAGGCAATCAGCCCCAGCATTTT. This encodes CSASPSYGGNQPQHF.

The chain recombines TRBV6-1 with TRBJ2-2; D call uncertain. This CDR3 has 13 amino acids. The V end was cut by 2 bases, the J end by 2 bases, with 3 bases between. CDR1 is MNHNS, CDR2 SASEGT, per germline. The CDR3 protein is CASSEPNTGELFF. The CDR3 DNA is TGTGCCAGCAGTGAACCCAACACCGGGGAGCTGTTTTTT.

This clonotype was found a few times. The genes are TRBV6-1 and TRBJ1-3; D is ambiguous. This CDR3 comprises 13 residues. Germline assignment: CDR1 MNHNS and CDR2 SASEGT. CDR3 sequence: CASFLSSGNTIYF. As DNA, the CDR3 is TGTGCAAGCTTCCTAAGCTCTGGAAACACCATATATTTT.

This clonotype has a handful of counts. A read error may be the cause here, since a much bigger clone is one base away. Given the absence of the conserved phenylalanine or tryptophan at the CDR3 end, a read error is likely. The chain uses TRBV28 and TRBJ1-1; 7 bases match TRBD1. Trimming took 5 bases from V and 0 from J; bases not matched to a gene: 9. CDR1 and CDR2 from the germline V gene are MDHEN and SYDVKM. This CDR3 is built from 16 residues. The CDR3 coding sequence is TGTGCCAGCAGTCCCCCGACAGGGACTATGAACACTGAAGCTTTCCTT. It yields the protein CASSPPTGTMNTEAFL.

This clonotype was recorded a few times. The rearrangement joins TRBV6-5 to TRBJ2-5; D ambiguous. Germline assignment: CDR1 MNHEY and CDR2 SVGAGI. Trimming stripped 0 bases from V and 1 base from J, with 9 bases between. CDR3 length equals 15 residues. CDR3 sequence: CASSYSGKLQETQYF. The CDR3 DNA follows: TGTGCCAGCAGTTACTCGGGGAAGCTCCAAGAGACCCAGTACTTC.

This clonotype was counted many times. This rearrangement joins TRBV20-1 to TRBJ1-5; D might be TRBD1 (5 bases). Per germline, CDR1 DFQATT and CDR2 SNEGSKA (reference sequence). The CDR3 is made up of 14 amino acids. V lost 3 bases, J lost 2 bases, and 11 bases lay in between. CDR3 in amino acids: CSARQGSRNQPQHF. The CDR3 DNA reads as TGCAGTGCTAGGCAGGGAAGTCGCAATCAGCCCCAGCATTTT.

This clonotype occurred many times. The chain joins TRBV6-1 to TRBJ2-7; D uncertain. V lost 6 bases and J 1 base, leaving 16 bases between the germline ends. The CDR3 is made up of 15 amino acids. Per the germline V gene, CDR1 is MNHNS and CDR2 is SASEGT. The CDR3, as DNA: TGTGCCAGCAGCCCCCTATCGGGCAGATCCTACGAGCAGTACTTC. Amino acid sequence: CASSPLSGRSYEQYF.

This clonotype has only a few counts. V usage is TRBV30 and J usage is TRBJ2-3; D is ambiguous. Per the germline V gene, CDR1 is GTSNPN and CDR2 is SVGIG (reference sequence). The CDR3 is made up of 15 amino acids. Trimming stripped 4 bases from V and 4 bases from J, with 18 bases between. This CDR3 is CAWTLPWSVPDTQYF. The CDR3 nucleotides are TGTGCCTGGACCCTCCCCTGGAGTGTTCCAGATACGCAGTATTTT.

CDR3 in amino acids: CASRRKRVIYEQYF. The CDR3, as DNA: TGTGCCAGCAGACGAAAGCGAGTGATCTACGAGCAGTACTTC. The J gene is TRBJ2-7, the V gene TRBV5-6; D is unclear. The CDR3 spans 14 residues. Between the trimmed V and J ends, which lost 5 bases and 3 bases, there was a span of 15 bases. The V gene's germline CDR1 is SGHDT and CDR2 YYEEEE.

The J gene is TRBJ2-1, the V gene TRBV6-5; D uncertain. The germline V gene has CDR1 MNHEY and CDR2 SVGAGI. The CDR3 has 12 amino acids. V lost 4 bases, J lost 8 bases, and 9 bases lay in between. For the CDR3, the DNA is TGTGCCAGCAGTTCGGTTGTTGATGAGCAGTTCTTC. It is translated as CASSSVVDEQFF.

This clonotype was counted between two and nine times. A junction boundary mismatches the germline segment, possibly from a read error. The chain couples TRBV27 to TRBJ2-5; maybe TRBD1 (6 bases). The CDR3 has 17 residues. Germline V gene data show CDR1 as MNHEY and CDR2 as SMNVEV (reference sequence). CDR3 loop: CASMLVGQGRDQETQYF. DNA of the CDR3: TGTGCCAGCATGTTGGTCGGGCAGGGGCGCGACCAGGAGACCCAGTACTTC.

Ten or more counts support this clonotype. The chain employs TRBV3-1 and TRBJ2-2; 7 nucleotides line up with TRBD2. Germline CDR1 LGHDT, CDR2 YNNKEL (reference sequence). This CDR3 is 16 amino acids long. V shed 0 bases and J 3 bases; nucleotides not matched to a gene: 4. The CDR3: CASSQETGRYTGELFF. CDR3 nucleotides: TGTGCCAGCAGCCAAGAAACCGGGAGGTACACCGGGGAGCTGTTTTTT.

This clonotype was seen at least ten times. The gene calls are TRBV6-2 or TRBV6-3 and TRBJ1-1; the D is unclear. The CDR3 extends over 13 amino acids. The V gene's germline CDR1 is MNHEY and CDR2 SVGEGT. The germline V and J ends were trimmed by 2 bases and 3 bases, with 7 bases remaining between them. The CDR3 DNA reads TGTGCCAGCAGTTACAAGCGGGACACTGAAGCTTTCTTT. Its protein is CASSYKRDTEAFF.